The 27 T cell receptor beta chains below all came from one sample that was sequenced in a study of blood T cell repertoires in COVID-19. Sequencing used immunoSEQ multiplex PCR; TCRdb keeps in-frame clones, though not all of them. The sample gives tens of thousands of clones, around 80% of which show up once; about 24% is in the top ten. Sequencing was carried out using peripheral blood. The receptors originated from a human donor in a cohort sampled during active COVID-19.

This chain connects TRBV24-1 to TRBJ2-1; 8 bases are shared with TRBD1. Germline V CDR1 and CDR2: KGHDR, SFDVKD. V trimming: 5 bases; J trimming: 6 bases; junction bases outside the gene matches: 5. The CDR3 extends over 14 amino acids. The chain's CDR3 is CATSAGQGFNEQFF. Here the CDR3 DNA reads TGTGCCACCAGTGCCGGACAGGGTTTCAATGAGCAGTTCTTC.

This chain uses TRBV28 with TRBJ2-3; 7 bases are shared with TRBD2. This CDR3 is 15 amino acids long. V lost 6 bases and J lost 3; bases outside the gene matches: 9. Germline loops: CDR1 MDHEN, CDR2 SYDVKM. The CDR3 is CASSSWGGVTDTQYF. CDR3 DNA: TGTGCCAGCAGCTCATGGGGAGGGGTTACAGATACGCAGTATTTT.

The CDR3 protein is CASSRSSAGGRNGELFF. CDR3 DNA: TGTGCCAGCAGCCGGTCATCGGCGGGGGGGCGTAACGGGGAGCTGTTTTTT. The rearrangement uses TRBV9 and TRBJ2-2, with TRBD2 matching over 9 bases. The J segment lost 7 bases and the V segment lost 4 bases, leaving 14 bases of the junction unmatched. Germline-derived CDR1 and CDR2 are SGDLS and YYNGEE. The CDR3 totals 17 residues.

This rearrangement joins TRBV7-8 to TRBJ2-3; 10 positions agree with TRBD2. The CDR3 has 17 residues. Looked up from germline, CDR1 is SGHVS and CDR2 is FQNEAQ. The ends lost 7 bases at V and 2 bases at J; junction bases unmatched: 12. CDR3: CASTSGKREGPTDTQYF. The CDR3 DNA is TGTGCCAGCACCTCGGGGAAGCGGGAGGGCCCCACAGATACGCAGTATTTT. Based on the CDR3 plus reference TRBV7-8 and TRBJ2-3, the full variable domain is GAGVSQSPRYKVAKRGQDVALRCDPISGHVSLFWYQQALGQGPEFLTYFQNEAQLDKSGLPSDRFFAERPEGSVSTLKIQRTQQEDSAVYLCASTSGKREGPTDTQYFGPGTRLTVL.

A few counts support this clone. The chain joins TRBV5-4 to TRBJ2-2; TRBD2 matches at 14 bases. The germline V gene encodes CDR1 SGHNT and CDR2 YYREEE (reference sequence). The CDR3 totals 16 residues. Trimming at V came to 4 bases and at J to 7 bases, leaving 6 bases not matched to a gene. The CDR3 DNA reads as TGTGCCAGCAGCCCCGGGACTAGCGGGAGCTACGGGGAGCTGTTTTTT. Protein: CASSPGTSGSYGELFF.

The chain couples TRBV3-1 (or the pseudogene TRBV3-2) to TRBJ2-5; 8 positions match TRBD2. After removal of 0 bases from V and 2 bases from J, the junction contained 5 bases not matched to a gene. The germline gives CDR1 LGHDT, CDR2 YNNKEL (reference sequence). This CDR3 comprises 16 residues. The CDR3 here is CASSQDSTSGQETQYF. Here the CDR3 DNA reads TGTGCCAGCAGCCAAGATAGCACTAGCGGTCAAGAGACCCAGTACTTC.

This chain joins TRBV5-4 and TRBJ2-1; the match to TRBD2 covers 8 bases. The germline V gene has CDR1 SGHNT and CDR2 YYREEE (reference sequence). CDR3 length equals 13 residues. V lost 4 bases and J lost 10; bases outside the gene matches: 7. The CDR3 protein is CASSKTGGYEQFF. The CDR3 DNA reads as TGTGCCAGCAGCAAGACGGGGGGGTACGAGCAGTTCTTC. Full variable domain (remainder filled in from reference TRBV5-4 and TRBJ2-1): ETGVTQSPTHLIKTRGQQVTLRCSSQSGHNTVSWYQQALGQGPQFIFQYYREEENGRGNFPPRFSGLQFPNYSSELNVNALELDDSALYLCASSKTGGYEQFFGPGTRLTVL.

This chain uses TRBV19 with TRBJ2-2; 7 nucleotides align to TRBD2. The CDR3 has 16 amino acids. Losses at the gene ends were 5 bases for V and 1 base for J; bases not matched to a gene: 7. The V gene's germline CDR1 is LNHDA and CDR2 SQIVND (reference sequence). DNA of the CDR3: TGTGCCAGTAGTTCCCCCCCGGGGGGGAACACCGGGGAGCTGTTTTTT. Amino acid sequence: CASSSPPGGNTGELFF. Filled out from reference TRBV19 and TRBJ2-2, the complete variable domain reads DGGITQSPKYLFRKEGQNVTLSCEQNLNHDAMYWYRQDPGQGLRLIYYSQIVNDFQKGDIAEGYSVSREKKESFPLTVTSAQKNPTAFYLCASSSPPGGNTGELFFGEGSRLTVL.

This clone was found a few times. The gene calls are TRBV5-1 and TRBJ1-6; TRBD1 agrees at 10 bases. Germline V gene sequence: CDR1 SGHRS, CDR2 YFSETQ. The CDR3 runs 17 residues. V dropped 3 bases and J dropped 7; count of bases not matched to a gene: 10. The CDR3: CASSSLPRQGANSPLHF. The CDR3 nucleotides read TGCGCCAGCAGCTCACTACCCCGACAGGGGGCGAATTCACCCCTCCACTTT.

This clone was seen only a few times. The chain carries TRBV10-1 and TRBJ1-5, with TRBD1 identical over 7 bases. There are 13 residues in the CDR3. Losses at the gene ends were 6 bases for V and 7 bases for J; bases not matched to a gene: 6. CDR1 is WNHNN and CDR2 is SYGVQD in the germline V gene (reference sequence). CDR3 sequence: CASRTGFNQPQHF. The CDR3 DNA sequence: TGCGCCAGCAGGACAGGGTTTAACCAGCCCCAGCATTTT.

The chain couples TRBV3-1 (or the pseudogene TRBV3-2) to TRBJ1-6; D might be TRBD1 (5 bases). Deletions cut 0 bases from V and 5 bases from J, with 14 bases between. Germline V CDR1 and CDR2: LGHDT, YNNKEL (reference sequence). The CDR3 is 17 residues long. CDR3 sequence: CASSQDWRGENNSPLHF. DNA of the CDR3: TGTGCCAGCAGCCAAGACTGGAGGGGAGAGAATAATTCACCCCTCCACTTT.

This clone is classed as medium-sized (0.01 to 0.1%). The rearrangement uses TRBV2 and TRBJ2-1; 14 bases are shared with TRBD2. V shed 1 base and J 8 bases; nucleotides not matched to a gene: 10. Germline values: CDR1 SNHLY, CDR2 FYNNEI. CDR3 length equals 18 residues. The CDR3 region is CASSEEGTSGRRRHEQFF. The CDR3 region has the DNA TGTGCCAGCAGTGAAGAAGGGACTAGCGGGAGAAGGCGGCATGAGCAGTTCTTC.

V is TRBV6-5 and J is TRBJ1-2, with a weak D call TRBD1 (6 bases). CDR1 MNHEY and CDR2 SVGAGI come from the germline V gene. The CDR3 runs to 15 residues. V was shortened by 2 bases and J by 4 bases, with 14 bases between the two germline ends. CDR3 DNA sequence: TGTGCCAGCAGTTACGGTCAGGGGATCCTCTATGGCTACACCTTC. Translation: CASSYGQGILYGYTF.

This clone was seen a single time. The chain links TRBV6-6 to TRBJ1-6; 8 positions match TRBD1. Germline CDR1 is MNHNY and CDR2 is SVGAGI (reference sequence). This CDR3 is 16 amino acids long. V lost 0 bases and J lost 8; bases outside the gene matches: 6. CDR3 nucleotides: TGTGCCAGCAGTTACTCGAGGCAGGGGGCTGATTCACCCCTCCACTTT. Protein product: CASSYSRQGADSPLHF.

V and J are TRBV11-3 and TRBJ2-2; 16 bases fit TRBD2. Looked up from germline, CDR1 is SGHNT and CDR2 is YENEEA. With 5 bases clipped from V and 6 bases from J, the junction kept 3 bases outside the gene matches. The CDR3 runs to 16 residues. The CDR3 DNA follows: TGTGCCAGCAGCCATGGGACTAGCGGGGGGGCCGGGGAGCTGTTTTTT. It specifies CASSHGTSGGAGELFF.

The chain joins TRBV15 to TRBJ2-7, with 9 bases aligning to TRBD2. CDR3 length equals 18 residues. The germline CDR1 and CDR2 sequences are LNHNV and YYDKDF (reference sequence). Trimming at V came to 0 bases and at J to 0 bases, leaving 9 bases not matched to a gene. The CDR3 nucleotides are TGTGCCACCAGCAGAGATCTAGCGGGGAAGGGGACCTCCTACGAGCAGTACTTC. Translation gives CATSRDLAGKGTSYEQYF.

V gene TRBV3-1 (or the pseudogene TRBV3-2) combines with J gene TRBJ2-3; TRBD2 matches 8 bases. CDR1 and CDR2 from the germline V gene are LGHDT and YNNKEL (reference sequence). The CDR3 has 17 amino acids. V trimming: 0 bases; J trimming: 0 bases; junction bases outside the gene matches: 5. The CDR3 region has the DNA TGTGCCAGCAGCCAAGATCAAGCGGGGGTTAGCACAGATACGCAGTATTTT. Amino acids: CASSQDQAGVSTDTQYF.

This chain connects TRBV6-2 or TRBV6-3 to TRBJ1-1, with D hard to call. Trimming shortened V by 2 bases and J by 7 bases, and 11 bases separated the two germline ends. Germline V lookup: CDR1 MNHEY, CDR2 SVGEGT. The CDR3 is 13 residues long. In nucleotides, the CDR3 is TGTGCCAGCAGTTACGGTAACAGCTATGAAGCTTTCTTT. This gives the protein CASSYGNSYEAFF.

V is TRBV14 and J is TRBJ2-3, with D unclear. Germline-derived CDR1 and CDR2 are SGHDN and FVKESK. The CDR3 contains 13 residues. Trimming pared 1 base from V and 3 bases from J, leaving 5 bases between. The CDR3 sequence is CASSQVLTDTQYF. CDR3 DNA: TGTGCCAGCAGCCAAGTTCTAACAGATACGCAGTATTTT.

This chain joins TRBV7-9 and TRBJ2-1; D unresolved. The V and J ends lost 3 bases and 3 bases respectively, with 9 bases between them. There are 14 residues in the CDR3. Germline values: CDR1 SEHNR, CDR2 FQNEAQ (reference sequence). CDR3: CASSLMAVYNEQFF. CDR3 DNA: TGTGCCAGCAGCTTGATGGCAGTCTACAATGAGCAGTTCTTC.

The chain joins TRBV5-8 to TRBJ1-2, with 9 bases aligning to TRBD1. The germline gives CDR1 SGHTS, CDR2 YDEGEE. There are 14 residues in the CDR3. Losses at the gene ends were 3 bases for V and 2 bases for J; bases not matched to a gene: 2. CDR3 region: CASSSDRGNYGYTF. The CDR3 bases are TGTGCCAGCAGCTCGGACAGGGGCAACTATGGCTACACCTTC. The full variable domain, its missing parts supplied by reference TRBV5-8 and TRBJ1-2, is EAGVTQSPTHLIKTRGQQATLRCSPISGHTSVYWYQQALGLGLQFLLWYDEGEERNRGNFPPRFSGRQFPNYSSELNVNALELEDSALYLCASSSDRGNYGYTFGSGTRLTVV.

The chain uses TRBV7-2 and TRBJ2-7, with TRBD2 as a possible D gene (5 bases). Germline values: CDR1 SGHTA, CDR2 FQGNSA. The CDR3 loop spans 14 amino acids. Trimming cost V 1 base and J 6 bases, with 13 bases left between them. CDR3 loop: CASSLVGRVGEQYF. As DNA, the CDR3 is TGTGCCAGCAGCTTAGTCGGGCGGGTGGGCGAGCAGTACTTC.

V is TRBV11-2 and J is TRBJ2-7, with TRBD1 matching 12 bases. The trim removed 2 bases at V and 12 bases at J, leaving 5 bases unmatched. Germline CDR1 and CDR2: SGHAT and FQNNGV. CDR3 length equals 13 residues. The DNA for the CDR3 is TGTGCCAGCAGCTTACATGGGACAGGGGGCCGGTACTTC. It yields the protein CASSLHGTGGRYF.

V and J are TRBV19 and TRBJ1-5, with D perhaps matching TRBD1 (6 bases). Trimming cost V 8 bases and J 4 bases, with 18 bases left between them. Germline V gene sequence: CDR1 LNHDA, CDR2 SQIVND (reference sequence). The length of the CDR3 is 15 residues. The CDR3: CASQDRQDWNQPQHF. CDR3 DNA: TGTGCCAGTCAAGACAGGCAGGATTGGAATCAGCCCCAGCATTTT.

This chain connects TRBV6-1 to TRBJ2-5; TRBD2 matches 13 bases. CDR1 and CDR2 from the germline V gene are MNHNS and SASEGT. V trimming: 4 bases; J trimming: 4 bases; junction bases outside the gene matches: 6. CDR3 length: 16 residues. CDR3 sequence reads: CASSGVLAGGLETQYF. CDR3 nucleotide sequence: TGTGCCAGCAGTGGTGTACTAGCGGGAGGGCTAGAGACCCAGTACTTC.

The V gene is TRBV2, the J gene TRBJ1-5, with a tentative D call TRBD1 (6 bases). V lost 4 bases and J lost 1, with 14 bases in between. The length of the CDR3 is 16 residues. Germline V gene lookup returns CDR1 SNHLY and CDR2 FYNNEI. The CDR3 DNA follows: TGTGCCAGCAGTGCTTCTAGGGGGGGGAGCAATCAGCCCCAGCATTTT. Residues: CASSASRGGSNQPQHF. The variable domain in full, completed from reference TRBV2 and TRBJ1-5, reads EPEVTQTPSHQVTQMGQEVILRCVPISNHLYFYWYRQILGQKVEFLVSFYNNEISEKSEIFDDQFSVERPDGSNFTLKIRSTKLEDSAMYFCASSASRGGSNQPQHFGDGTRLSIL.

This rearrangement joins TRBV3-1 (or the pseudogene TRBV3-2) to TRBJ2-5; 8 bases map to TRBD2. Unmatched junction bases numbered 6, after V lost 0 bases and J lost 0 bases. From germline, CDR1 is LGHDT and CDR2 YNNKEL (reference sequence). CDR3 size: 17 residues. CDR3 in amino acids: CASSQERSGAHQETQYF. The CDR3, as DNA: TGTGCCAGCAGCCAAGAGCGTAGCGGGGCTCACCAAGAGACCCAGTACTTC.